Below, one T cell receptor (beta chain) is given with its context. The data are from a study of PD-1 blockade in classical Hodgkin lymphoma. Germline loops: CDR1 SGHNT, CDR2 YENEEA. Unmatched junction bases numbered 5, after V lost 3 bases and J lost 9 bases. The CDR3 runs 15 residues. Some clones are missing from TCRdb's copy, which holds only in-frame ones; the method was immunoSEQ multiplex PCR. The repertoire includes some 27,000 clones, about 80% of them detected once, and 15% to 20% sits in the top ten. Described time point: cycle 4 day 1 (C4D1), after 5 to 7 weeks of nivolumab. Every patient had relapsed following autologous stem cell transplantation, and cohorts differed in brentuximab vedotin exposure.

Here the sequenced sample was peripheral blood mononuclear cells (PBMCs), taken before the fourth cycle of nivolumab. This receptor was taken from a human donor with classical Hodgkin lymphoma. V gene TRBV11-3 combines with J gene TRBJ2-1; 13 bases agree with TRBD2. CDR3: CASSFGLAGVSEQFF. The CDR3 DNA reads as TGTGCCAGCAGCTTCGGACTAGCGGGAGTTAGTGAGCAGTTCTTC. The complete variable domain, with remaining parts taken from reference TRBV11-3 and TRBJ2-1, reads EAGVVQSPRYKIIEKKQPVAFWCNPISGHNTLYWYLQNLGQGPELLIRYENEEAVDDSQLPKDRFSAERLKGVDSTLKIQPAELGDSAVYLCASSFGLAGVSEQFFGPGTRLTVL.